This note documents a single T cell receptor (beta chain) sequence. Study processing details: Cell counts per sample came from amplifying reference gene primers. Repertoires were generated with immunoSEQ multiplex PCR, while TCRdb's copy carries only in-frame clones and drops some. From that table come the V and J calls and clone size; the DNA was used to work out D and trimming. The table includes roughly 200,000 clones, 80% detected once. These data come from a study of blood T cell repertoires in COVID-19. Study context: From the United States, Italy and Spain came samples of acute and convalescent COVID-19.

Trimming pared 4 bases from V and 0 bases from J, leaving 11 bases between. Germline CDR1 reads SGHNT; CDR2 reads YYREEE (reference sequence). This CDR3 region has 16 residues. The rearrangement links TRBV5-4 to TRBJ1-6; TRBD1 might be the D (5 bases). The sequencing sample was made of peripheral blood. The clonotype originates from a man between 65 and 79 years old with active or convalescent COVID-19. The CDR3 DNA reads TGTGCCAGCAGCCGAACAGGAAGCTCCTATAATTCACCCCTCCACTTT. Translated: CASSRTGSSYNSPLHF.